The source of this TCR beta chain is a study of T cells in Graves' hyperthyroidism and ophthalmopathy. Amplification targeted TCR beta CDR3 regions from RNA transcripts. The TCR CDR3 first-round RT-PCR relied on the HTBI primer set. Each CDR3 protein is one row after TCRdb ran MiXCR on the multiplex PCR reads. This sample yields about 560,000 distinct CDR3 sequences, of which roughly 15% are seen a single time; roughly 13% belongs to the top ten. The CDR3 contains 18 residues. Germline CDR1 is LNHDA and CDR2 is SQIVND (reference sequence). Deletions cut 3 bases from V and 1 base from J, with 21 bases between. Those patients with uncontrolled infection, other autoimmune disease, pregnancy or lactation were excluded. Approximately 9.3 ml of fresh peripheral blood supplied the PBMCs. This clonotype was picked up many times.

The TCR originated in a middle-aged woman with Graves' hyperthyroidism. Sequencing was done on a sample of blood. The rearrangement links TRBV19 to TRBJ1-1, with no clear D. The CDR3 protein is CASSIHVGTLTSNTEAFF. The CDR3 nucleotides are TGTGCCAGTAGTATTCACGTCGGAACACTTACTTCGAACACTGAAGCTTTCTTT.